This T cell receptor beta chain stems from a study of PD-1 blockade in classical Hodgkin lymphoma. In the case of this clone: As yet, its antigen is unknown.

The study, taken as a whole, reports: The causes of the repertoire differences, possibly disease activity or prior therapy, remain undefined. Newly diagnosed patients had baseline TCR diversity that was reportedly lower than that of healthy donors.

Trimming shortened V by 2 bases and J by 8 bases, and 15 bases separated the two germline ends. From germline, CDR1 is SSHAT and CDR2 FNYEAQ (reference sequence). The CDR3 extends over 14 amino acids. The repertoire was sequenced with immunoSEQ multiplex PCR; TCRdb's copy has only in-frame clones and lacks some. The sample lists about 22,000 clones; roughly nine tenths were seen once. The time point was: newly diagnosed, previously untreated cHL patient sample. Researchers report purifying CD4+ T cells from thawed PBMCs by magnetic negative selection. Researchers used newly diagnosed, untreated classical Hodgkin lymphoma PBMCs for comparison.

The chain is built from TRBV7-7 and TRBJ1-2; possibly TRBD1 for D (6 bases). What was sequenced was CD4+ T cells from blood. This sequence was found in a human donor with classical Hodgkin lymphoma. CDR3 loop: CASSLHPGEGGYTF. The CDR3 coding sequence is TGTGCCAGCAGCTTACATCCAGGGGAAGGGGGCTACACCTTC.